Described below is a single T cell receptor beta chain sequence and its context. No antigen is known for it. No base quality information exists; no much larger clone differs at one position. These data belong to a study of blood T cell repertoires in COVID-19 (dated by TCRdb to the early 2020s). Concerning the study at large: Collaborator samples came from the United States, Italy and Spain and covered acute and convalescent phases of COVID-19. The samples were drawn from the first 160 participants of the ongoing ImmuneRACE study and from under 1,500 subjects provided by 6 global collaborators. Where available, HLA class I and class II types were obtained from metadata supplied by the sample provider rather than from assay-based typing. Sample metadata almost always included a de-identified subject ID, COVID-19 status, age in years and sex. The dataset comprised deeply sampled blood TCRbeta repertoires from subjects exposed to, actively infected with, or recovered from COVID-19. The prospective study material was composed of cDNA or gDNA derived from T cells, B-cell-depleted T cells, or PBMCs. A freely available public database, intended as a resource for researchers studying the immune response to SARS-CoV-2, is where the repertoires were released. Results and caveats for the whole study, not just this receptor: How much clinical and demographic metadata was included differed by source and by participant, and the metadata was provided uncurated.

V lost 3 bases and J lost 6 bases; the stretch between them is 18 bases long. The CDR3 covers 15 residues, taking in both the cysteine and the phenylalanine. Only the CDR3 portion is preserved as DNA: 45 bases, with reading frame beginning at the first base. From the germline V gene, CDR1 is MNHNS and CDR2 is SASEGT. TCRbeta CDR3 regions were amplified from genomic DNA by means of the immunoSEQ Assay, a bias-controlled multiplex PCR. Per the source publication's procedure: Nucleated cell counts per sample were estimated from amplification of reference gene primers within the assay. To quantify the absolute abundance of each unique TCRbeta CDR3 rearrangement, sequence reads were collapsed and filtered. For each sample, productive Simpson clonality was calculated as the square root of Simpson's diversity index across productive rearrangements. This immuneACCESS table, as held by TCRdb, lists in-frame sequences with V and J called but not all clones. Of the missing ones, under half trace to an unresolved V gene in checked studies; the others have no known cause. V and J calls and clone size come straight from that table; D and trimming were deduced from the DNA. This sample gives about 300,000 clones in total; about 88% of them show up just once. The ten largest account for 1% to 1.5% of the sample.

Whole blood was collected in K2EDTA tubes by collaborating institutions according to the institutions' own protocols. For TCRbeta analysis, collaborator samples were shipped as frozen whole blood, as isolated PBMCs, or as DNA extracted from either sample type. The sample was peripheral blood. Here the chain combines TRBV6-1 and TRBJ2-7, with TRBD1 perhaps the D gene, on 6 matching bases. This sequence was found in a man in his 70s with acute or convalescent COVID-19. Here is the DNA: TGTGCCAGCAGTGATCTAGGTATTACAGGGAGCGAGCAGTACTTC. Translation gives CASSDLGITGSEQYF.